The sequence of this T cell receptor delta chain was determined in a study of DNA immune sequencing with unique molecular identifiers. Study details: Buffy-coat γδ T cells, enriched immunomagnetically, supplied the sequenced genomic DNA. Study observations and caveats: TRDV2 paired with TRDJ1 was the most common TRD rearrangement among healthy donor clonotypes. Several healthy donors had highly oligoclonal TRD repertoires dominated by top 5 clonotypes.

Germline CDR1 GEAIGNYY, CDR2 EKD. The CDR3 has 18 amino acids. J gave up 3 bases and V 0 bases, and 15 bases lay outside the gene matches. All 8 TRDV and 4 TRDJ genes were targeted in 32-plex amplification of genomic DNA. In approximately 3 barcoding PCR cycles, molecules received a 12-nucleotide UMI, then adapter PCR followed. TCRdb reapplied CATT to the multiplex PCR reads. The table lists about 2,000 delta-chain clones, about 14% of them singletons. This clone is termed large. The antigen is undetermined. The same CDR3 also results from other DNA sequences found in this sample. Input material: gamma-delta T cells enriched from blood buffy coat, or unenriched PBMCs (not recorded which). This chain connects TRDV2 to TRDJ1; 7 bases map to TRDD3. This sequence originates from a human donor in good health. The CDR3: CACDTVGGGDIRSDKLIF. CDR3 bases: TGTGCCTGTGACACCGTAGGAGGTGGGGATATCCGATCCGATAAACTCATCTTT.